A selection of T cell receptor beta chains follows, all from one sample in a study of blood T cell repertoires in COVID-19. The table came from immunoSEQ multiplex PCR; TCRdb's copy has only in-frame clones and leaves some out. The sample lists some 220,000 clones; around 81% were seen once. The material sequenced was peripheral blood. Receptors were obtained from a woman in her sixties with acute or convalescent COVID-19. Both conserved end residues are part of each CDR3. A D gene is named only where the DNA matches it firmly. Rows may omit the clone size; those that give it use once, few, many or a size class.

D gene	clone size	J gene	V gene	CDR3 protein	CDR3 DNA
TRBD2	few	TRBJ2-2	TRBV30	CAWSMGLAGYTGELFF	TGTGCCTGGAGCATGGGACTAGCGGGGTACACCGGGGAGCTGTTTTTT
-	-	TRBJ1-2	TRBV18	CASSQTQENYGYTF	TGTGCCAGCTCACAGACACAGGAGAACTATGGCTACACCTTC
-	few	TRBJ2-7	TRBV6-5	CASRPGRGYEQYF	TGTGCCAGCAGACCTGGTAGGGGCTACGAGCAGTACTTC
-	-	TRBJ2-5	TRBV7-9	CASRQAGQETQYF	TGTGCCAGCAGGCAGGCCGGCCAAGAGACCCAGTACTTC
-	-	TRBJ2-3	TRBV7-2	CASSLRLVGADTQYF	TGTGCCAGCAGCTTGCGACTAGTGGGGGCAGATACGCAGTATTTT
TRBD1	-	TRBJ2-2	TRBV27	CASRARGTGTGELFF	TGTGCCAGCAGGGCACGGGGGACAGGGACCGGGGAGCTGTTTTTT
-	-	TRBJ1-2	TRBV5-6	CASSTRLYGYTF	TGTGCCAGCAGCACCCGACTCTATGGCTACACCTTC
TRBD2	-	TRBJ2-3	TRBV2	CASSEFRGGSNTQYF	TGTGCCAGCAGTGAATTTCGGGGGGGTTCAAATACGCAGTATTTT
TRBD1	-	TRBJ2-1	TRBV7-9	CASSLVSGTGPPDNEQFF	TGTGCCAGCAGCTTAGTTTCCGGGACAGGTCCACCCGACAATGAGCAGTTCTTC
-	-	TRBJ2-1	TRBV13	CASSTGLGYDEQFF	TGTGCCAGCAGTACAGGGTTGGGATATGATGAGCAGTTCTTC
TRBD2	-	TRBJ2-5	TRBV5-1	CASSLSGAETQYF	TGCGCCAGCAGCTTAAGCGGGGCAGAGACCCAGTACTTC
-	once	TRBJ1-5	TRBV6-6	CASVARGMDSNQPQHF	TGTGCCAGCGTAGCAAGGGGAATGGATAGCAATCAGCCCCAGCATTTT
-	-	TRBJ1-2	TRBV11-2	CASSPAAAYGYTF	TGTGCCAGCAGCCCCGCCGCCGCGTATGGCTACACCTTC
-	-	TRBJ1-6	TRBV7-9	CASTSGAPISPLHF	TGTGCCAGCACCTCTGGGGCCCCTATATCACCCCTCCACTTT
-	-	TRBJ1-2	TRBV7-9	CASSLDSNGYTF	TGTGCCAGCAGCTTGGACAGTAATGGCTACACCTTC
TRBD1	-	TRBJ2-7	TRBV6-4	CASSDRTGLIYEQYF	TGTGCCAGCAGTGACAGGACAGGGCTGATCTACGAGCAGTACTTC
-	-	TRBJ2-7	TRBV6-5	CASSLYGTETYEQYF	TGTGCCAGCAGTTTATACGGAACGGAGACCTACGAGCAGTACTTC
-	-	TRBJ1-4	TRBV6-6	CASRPGLLNEKLFF	TGTGCCAGCAGACCGGGACTCTTAAATGAAAAACTGTTTTTT